This T cell receptor beta chain was recorded in a study of cytomegalovirus exposure and HLA in healthy donors. Overall study findings and caveats: A few CMV-associated chains proved CMV antigen-specific in vitro. The analysis excluded some indistinguishable V segments, including TRBV6-2 and TRBV6-3.

Turning to this clone: Its matching antigen is unknown.

V dropped 5 bases and J dropped 4 bases, with 17 bases sitting between them. The V gene's germline CDR1 is SNHLY and CDR2 FYNNEI. The CDR3 is 15 residues long. A multiplex PCR was run with 60 Vbeta primers and 13 Jbeta primers. This table comes from immunoSEQ multiplex PCR, and its TCRdb copy is limited to in-frame clones, with some not included. This sample has under 80,000 clones, with about 71% found just once. Sequencing used PBMCs. The receptor's source is a woman in her 40s in good health and CMV-seronegative. V gene TRBV2 combines with J gene TRBJ1-2; D is undetermined. Here the CDR3 DNA reads TGTGCCAGCAGTACCACAGCCCTTGTTGGCTATGGCTACACCTTC. Translated, it gives CASSTTALVGYGYTF.